This T cell receptor (beta chain) was sequenced during a study of chemoradiotherapy in HPV16-positive cancers. General study results and limits: For HPV16-positive patients, expanding HPV-responsive T cells associated with longer recurrence-free survival. Candidate HPV-specific clones and E7-related TCR motifs grew in tumor during treatment.

The CDR3 extends over 16 amino acids. Trimming took 2 bases from V and 4 from J; bases not matched to a gene: 3. CDR1 PRHDT and CDR2 FYEKMQ come from the germline V gene (reference sequence). With regard to this clone: No antigen is known for it.

Using immunoSEQ multiplex PCR, the repertoire was profiled, and TCRdb retains in-frame clones only, with some absent. The sample contains tens of thousands of clones, about 91% of which appear only once. The V gene is TRBV13, the J gene TRBJ2-5; TRBD2 aligns across 14 bases. The clonotype originates from a human donor with HPV-associated anogenital cancer. Source: blood, taken from a patient who underwent chemoradiotherapy. The CDR3 region has the DNA TGTGCCAGCAGCTTAAGGGGACTAGCGGGAGCAGAGACCCAGTACTTC. This codes for CASSLRGLAGAETQYF.